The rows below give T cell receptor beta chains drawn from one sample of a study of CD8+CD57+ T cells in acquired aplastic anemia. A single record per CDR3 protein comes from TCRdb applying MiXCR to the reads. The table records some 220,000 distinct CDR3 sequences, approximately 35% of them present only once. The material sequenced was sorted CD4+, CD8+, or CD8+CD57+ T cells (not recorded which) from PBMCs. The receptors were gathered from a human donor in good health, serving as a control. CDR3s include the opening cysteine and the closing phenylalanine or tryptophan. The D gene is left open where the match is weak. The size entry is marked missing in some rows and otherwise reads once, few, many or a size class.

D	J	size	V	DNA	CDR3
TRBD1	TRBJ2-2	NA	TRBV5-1	TGCGCCAGCAACCGACAGGGGGCTAATTCCGGGGAGCTGTTTTTT	CASNRQGANSGELFF
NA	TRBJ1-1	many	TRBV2	TGTGCCAGCAGTGCCGGAGGGAACACTGAAGCTTTCTTT	CASSAGGNTEAFF
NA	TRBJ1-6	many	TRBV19	TGTGCCAGTAGTATATATGGGTCAAATTCACCCCTCCACTTT	CASSIYGSNSPLHF
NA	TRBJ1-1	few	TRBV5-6	TGTGCCAGCAGCTTGGGAGGGGGTGACACTGAAGCTTTCTTT	CASSLGGGDTEAFF
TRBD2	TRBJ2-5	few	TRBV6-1	TGTGCCAGCAAGCGGGAGGGCGGACGGGTAGAGACCCAGTACTTC	CASKREGGRVETQYF
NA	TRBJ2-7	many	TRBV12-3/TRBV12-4	TGTGCCAGCAGTTGGACCTTCGGGGCGCCTACCTACGAGCAGTACTTC	CASSWTFGAPTYEQYF
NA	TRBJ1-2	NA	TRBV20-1	TGCAGTGCTATGGAAGGGGGGGACCGCTACACCTTC	CSAMEGGDRYTF
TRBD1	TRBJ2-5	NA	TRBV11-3	TGTGCCAGCAGCTTAGATGGGACAGGGGGCCAAGAGACCCAGTACTTC	CASSLDGTGGQETQYF
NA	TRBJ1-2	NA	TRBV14	TGTGCCAGCAGCCAAACGGGAAAAACTAACTATGGCTACACCTTC	CASSQTGKTNYGYTF
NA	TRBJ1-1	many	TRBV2	TGTGCCAGTGGGGCTACCCGGACGGATGGCACTGAAGCTTTCTTT	CASGATRTDGTEAFF
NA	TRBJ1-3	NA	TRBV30	TGTGCCTGGAGTTTGTATGGGTGGGAACTATCTGGAAACACCATATATTTT	CAWSLYGWELSGNTIYF
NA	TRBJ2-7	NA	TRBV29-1	TGCAGCGTTGAAAAACTGGCGGATGAGCAGTACTTC	CSVEKLADEQYF
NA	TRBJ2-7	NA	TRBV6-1	TGTGCCAGCGCGTTACCCTCCTACGAGCAGTACTTC	CASALPSYEQYF
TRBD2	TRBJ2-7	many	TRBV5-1	TGCGCCAGCAGCCCCGCGGGGGTCCGCTACGAGCAGTACTTC	CASSPAGVRYEQYF
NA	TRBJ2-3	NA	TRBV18	TGTGCCAGCTCACCGATGATCGGCACAGATACGCAGTATTTT	CASSPMIGTDTQYF
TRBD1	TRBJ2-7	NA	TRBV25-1	TGTGCCAGCAGTTTGGGGACAGGGCTCTCCTACGAGCAGTACTTC	CASSLGTGLSYEQYF
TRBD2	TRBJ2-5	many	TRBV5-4	TGTGCCAGCAGCTTGGGACTAGCGGGGGTGGAGACCCAGTACTTC	CASSLGLAGVETQYF
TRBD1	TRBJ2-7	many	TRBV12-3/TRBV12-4	TGTGCCAGCAGCCATCAGGGACAGGGACCCTACGAGCAGTACTTC	CASSHQGQGPYEQYF
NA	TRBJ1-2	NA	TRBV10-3	TGTGCCATCAGCCCTGACATTACCTATGGCTACACCTTC	CAISPDITYGYTF
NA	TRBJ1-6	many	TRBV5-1	TGCGCCAGCAGCTTGGCGGTGGGGTCCTATAATTCACCCCTCCACTTT	CASSLAVGSYNSPLHF
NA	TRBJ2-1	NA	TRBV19	TGTGCCAGTAGTGCTAGTACTGATGGCCAGGCCTACAATGAGCAGTTCTTC	CASSASTDGQAYNEQFF
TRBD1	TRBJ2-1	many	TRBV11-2	TGTGCCAGCAGCCATACCCGGGACAGTTACAATGAGCAGTTCTTC	CASSHTRDSYNEQFF
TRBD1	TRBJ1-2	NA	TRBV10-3	TGTGCCATCACCTCCGGGACAGGGGCGAGTGGCTACACCTTC	CAITSGTGASGYTF
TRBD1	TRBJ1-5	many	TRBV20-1	TGCAGTGTTACGGGACAGGGGGCCTGGGAGCCCCAGCATTTT	CSVTGQGAWEPQHF
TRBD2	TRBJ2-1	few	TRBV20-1	TGCAGTGCTAGCCCCAGCGGACTAGCGGGAGCTGAGCAGTTCTTC	CSASPSGLAGAEQFF
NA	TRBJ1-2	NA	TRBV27	TGTGCCAGCAGTTTAGCAGGGTTCAGTCATGGCTACACCTTC	CASSLAGFSHGYTF
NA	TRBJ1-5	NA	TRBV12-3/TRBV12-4	TGTGCCAGCAGAACAGGGAGTGATCAGCCCCAGCATTTT	CASRTGSDQPQHF
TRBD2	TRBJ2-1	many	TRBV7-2	TGTGCCAGCAGCTTACTTGCACTAGCGGGATCCCGGCGTGAGCAGTTCTTC	CASSLLALAGSRREQFF